The entry that follows covers one T cell receptor (beta chain) sequence. This table comes from immunoSEQ multiplex PCR, and its TCRdb copy is limited to in-frame clones, with some not included. The profile shows around 26,000 clones, 95% of them singletons. The sample comes from a study of T cells in tuberculosis. About the research overall: T cells were selected with CD1B tetramers loaded with glucose monomycolate. In South Africa, adults with active tuberculosis were compared with IGRA-negative and latently infected IGRA-positive adolescents.

CDR1 and CDR2 from the germline V gene are SGHRS and YFSETQ. This CDR3 is built from 13 residues. V lost 1 base to trimming and J lost 7 bases, with 6 bases between them. The receptor's source is a donor aged 10-30 years with latent tuberculosis or without tuberculosis infection. This chain links TRBV5-1 with TRBJ1-6; D is unresolved. The sequenced sample consisted of PBMCs. The CDR3 bases are TGCGCCAGCAGCTTGTCGGGGAATTCACCCCTCCACTTT. Residues: CASSLSGNSPLHF.